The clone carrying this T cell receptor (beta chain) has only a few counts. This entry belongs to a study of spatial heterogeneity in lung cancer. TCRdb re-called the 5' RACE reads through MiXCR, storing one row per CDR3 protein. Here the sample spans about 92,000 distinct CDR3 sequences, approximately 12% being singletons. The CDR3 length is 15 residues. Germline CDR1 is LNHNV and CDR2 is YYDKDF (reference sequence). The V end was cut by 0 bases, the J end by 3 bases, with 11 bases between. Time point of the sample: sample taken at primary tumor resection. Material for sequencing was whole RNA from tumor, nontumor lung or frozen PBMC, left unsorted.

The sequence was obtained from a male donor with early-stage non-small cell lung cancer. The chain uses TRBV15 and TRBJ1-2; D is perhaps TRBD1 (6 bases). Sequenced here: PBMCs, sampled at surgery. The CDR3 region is CATSRDRGLDYGYTF. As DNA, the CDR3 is TGTGCCACCAGCAGAGATCGGGGGCTCGACTATGGCTACACCTTC. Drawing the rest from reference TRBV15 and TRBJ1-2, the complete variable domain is DAMVIQNPRYQVTQFGKPVTLSCSQTLNHNVMYWYQQKSSQAPKLLFHYYDKDFNNEADTPDNFQSRRPNTSFCFLDIRSPGLGDTAMYLCATSRDRGLDYGYTFGSGTRLTVV.